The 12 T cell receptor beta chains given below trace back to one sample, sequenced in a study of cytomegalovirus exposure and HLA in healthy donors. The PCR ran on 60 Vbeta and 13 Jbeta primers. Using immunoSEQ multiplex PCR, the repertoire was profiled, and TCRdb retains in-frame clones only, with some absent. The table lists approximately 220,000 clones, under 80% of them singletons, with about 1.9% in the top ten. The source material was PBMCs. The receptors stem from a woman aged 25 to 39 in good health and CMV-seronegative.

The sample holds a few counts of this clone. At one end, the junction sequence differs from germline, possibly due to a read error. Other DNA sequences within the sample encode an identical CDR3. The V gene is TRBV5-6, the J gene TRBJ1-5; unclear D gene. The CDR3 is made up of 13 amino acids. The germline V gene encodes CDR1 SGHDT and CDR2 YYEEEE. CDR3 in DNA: TGTGACAGCAGCTCCCGCGCAGGTCAGCCCCAGCATTTT. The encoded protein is CDSSSRAGQPQHF.

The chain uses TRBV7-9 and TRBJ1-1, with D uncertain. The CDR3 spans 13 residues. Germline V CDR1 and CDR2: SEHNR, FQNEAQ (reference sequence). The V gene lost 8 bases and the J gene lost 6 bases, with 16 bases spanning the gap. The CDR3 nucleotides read TGTGCCAGCGGACTCGATGAGGGCCCTGAAGCTTTCTTT. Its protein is CASGLDEGPEAFF.

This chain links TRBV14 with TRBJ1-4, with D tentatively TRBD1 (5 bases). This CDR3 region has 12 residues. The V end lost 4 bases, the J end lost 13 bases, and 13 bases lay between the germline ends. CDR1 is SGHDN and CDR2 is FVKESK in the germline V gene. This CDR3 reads CASSRTYFGLFF. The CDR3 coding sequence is TGTGCCAGCAGCCGGACATATTTCGGACTGTTTTTT.

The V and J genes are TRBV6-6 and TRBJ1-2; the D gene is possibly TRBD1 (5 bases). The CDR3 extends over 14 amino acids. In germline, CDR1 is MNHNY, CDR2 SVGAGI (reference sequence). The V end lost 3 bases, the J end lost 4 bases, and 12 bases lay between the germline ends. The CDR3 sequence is CASSYYVGLYGYTF. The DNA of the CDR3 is TGTGCCAGCAGTTATTATGTGGGGCTCTATGGCTACACCTTC.

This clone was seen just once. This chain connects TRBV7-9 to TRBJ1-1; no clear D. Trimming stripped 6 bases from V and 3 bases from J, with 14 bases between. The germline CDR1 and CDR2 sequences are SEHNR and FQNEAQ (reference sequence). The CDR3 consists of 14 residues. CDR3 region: CASRSITEDTEAFF. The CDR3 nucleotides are TGTGCCAGCAGATCCATTACGGAGGACACTGAAGCTTTCTTT.

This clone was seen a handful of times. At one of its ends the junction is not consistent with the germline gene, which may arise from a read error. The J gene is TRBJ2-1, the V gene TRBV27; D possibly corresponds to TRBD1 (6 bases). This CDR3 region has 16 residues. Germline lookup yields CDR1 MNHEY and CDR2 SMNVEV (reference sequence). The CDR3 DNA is TGTGCCGGCAGTGCCCAACAGGGTCTAACTTACAATGAGCAGTTCTTC. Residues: CAGSAQQGLTYNEQFF.

The CDR3, as DNA: TGTGCTAGTGGTTTGGAAGCAGGGGGATCACCCCTCCACTTT. Translated: CASGLEAGGSPLHF. This chain connects TRBV12-5 to TRBJ1-6; the match to TRBD1 covers 7 bases. Germline CDR1 reads LGHNT; CDR2 reads FRNRAP. With V trimmed by 1 base and J by 10 bases, 4 bases remained unmatched. The CDR3 consists of 14 residues.

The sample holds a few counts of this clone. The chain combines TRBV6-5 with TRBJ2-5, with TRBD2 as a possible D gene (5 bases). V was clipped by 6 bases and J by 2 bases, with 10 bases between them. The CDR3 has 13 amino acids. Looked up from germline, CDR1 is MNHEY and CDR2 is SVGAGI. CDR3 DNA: TGTGCCAGCAGCGGGTGGGAGCAAGAGACCCAGTACTTC. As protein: CASSGWEQETQYF.

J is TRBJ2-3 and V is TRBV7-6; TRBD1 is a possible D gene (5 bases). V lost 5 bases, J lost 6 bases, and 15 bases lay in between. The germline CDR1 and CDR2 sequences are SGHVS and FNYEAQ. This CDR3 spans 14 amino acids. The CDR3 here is CASSEKAGSDTQYF. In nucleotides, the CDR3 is TGTGCCAGCAGCGAAAAAGCAGGGTCCGATACGCAGTATTTT.

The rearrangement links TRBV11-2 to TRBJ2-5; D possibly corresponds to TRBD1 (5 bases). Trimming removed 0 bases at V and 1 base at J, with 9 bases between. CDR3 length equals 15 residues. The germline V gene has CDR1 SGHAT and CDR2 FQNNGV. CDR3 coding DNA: TGTGCCAGCAGCTTAGATACAGGATCCCAAGAGACCCAGTACTTC. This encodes CASSLDTGSQETQYF.

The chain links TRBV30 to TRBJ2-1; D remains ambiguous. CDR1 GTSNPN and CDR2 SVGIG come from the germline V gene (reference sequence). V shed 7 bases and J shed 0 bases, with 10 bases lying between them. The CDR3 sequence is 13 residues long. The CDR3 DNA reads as TGTGCCTTAGAGGTTAGCTCCTACAATGAGCAGTTCTTC. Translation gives CALEVSSYNEQFF.

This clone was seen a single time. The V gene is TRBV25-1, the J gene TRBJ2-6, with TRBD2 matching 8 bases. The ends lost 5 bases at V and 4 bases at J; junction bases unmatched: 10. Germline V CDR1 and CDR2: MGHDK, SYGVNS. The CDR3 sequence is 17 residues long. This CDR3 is CASSPFSGGAGANVLTF. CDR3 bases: TGTGCCAGCAGTCCCTTCTCGGGGGGGGCCGGGGCCAACGTCCTGACTTTC.